This T cell receptor (beta chain) was documented in a study of cytomegalovirus exposure and HLA in healthy donors. Study-wide points: Most of the CMV-associated TCR beta chains (in a later analysis) appeared to be HLA-restricted. CMV serostatus was the only immune exposure information that was available. What a later analysis showed was that several of the most significant clusters appeared linked to common viral pathogens.

As concerns this clone: Its cognate antigen is unknown.

PCR used 60 Vbeta primers and 13 Jbeta primers. Measured with immunoSEQ multiplex PCR; TCRdb has only the in-frame clones, and not every one. The repertoire holds nearly 110,000 clones, with around 77% as singletons. The length of the CDR3 is 15 residues. With 5 bases clipped from V and 6 bases from J, the junction kept 11 bases outside the gene matches. The germline CDR1 and CDR2 sequences are SGHRS and YFSETQ. This rearrangement joins TRBV5-1 to TRBJ2-1; 7 bases align to TRBD1. The sequenced material came from PBMCs. This clonotype was sampled from a male donor in good health and CMV-seronegative. The CDR3 loop reads CASSSDRVGVNEQFF. As DNA, the CDR3 is TGCGCCAGCAGTTCCGACAGGGTGGGGGTCAATGAGCAGTTCTTC.